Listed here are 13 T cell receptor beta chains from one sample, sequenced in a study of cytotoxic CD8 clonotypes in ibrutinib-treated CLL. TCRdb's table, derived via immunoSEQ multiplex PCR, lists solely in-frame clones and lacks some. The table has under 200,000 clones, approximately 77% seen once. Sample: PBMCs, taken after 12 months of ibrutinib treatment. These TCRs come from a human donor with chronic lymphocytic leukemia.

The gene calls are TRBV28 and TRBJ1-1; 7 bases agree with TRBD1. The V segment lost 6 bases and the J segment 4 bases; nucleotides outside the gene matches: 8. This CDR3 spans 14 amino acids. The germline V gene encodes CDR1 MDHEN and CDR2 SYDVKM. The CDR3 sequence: CASRSPGGFTEAFF. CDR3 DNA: TGTGCCAGCAGGTCTCCAGGGGGATTCACTGAAGCTTTCTTT.

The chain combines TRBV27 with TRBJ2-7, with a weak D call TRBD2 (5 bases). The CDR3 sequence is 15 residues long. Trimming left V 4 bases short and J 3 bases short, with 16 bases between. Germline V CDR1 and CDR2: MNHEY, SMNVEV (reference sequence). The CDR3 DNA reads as TGTGCCAGCAGTTACTCCACCGGGGTTATCTACGAGCAGTACTTC. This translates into CASSYSTGVIYEQYF.

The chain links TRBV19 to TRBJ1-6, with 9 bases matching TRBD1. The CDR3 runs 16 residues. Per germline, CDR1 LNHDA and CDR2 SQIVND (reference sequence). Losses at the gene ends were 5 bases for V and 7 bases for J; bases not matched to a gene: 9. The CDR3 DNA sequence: TGTGCCAGTAGTGGACTCGGACAGGGGAGGAATTCACCCCTCCACTTT. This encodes CASSGLGQGRNSPLHF.

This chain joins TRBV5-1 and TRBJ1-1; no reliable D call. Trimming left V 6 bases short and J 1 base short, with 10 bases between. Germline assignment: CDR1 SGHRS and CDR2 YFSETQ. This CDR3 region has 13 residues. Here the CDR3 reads CASKPNTNTEAFF. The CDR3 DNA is TGCGCCAGCAAACCAAACACGAACACTGAAGCTTTCTTT. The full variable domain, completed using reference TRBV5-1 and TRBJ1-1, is KAGVTQTPRYLIKTRGQQVTLSCSPISGHRSVSWYQQTPGQGLQFLFEYFSETQRNKGNFPGRFSGRQFSNSRSEMNVSTLELGDSALYLCASKPNTNTEAFFGQGTRLTVV.

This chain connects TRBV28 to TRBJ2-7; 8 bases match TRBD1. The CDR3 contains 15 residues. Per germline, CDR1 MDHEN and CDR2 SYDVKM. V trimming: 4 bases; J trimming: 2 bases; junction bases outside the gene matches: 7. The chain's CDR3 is CASSSSGTGTYEQYF. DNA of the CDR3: TGTGCCAGCAGTTCTTCCGGGACAGGTACCTACGAGCAGTACTTC.

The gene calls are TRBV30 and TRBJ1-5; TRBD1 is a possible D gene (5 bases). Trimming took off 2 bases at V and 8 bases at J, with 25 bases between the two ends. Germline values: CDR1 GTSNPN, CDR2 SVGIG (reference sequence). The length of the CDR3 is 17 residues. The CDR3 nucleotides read TGTGCCTGGAGTCGACTTACGGTCACAAACACAGGCGAGCCCCAGCATTTT. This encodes CAWSRLTVTNTGEPQHF.

The CDR3 sequence is CASSRDRGGGNQPQHF. The CDR3 bases are TGTGCCAGTAGCCGGGACAGGGGCGGCGGCAATCAGCCCCAGCATTTT. The V call is TRBV19, the J call TRBJ1-5; 10 nucleotides line up with TRBD1. Looked up from germline, CDR1 is LNHDA and CDR2 is SQIVND (reference sequence). Trimming took 6 bases from V and 2 from J; bases not matched to a gene: 7. The CDR3 has 16 amino acids.

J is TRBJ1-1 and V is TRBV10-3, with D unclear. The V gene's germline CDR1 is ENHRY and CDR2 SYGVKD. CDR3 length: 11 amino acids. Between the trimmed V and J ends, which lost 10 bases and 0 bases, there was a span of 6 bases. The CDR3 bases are TGTGCCACCCAAATGAACACTGAAGCTTTCTTT. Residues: CATQMNTEAFF.

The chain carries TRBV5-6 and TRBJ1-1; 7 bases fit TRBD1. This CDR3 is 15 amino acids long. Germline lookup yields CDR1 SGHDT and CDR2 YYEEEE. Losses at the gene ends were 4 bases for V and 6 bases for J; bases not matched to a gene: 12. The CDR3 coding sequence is TGTGCCAGCAGCCTCATGGACAGGACGGATTCTGAAGCTTTCTTT. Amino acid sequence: CASSLMDRTDSEAFF. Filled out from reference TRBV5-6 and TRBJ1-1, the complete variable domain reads DAGVTQSPTHLIKTRGQQVTLRCSPKSGHDTVSWYQQALGQGPQFIFQYYEEEERQRGNFPDRFSGHQFPNYSSELNVNALLLGDSALYLCASSLMDRTDSEAFFGQGTRLTVV.

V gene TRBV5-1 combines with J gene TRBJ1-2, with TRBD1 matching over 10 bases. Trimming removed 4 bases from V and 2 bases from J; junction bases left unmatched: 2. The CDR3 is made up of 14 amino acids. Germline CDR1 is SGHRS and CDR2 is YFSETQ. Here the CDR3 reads CASSEGQGNYGYTF. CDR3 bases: TGCGCCAGCAGCGAGGGACAGGGGAACTATGGCTACACCTTC.

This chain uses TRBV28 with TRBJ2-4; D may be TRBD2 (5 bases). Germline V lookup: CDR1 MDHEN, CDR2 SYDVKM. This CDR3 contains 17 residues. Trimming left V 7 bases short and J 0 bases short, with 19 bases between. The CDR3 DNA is TGTGCCAGCACCGACGCGGGCGGCGTGCTAGCCAAAAACATTCAGTACTTC. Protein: CASTDAGGVLAKNIQYF. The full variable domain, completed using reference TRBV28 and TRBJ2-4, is DVKVTQSSRYLVKRTGEKVFLECVQDMDHENMFWYRQDPGLGLRLIYFSYDVKMKEKGDIPEGYSVSREKKERFSLILESASTNQTSMYLCASTDAGGVLAKNIQYFGAGTRLSVL.

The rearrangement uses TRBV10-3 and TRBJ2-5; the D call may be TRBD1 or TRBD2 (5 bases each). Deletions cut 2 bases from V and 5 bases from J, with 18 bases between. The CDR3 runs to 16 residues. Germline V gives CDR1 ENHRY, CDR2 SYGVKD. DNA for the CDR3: TGTGCCATCAGTGAGCCACTGGGACGGGCGTTGGAGACCCAGTACTTC. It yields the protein CAISEPLGRALETQYF.

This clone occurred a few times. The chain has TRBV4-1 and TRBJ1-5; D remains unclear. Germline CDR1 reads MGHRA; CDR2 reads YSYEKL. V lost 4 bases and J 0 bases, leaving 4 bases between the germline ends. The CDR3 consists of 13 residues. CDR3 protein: CASSLNSNQPQHF. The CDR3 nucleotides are TGCGCCAGCAGCCTAAATAGCAATCAGCCCCAGCATTTT.